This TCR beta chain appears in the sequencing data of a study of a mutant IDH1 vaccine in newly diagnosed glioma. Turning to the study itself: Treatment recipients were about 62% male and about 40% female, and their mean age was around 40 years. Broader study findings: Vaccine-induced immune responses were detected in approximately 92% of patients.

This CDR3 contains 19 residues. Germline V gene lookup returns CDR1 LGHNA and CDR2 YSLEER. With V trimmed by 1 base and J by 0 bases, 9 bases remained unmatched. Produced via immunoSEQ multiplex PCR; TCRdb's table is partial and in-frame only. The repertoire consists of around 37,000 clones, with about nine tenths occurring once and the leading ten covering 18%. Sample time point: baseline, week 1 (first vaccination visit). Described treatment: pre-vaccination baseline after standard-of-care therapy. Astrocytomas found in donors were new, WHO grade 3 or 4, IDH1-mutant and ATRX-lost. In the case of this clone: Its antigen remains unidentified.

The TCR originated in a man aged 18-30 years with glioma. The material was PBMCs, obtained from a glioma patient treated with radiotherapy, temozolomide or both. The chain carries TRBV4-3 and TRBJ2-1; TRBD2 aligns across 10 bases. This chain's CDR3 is CASSQGILAGRRSYNEQFF. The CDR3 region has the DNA TGCGCCAGCAGCCAAGGCATACTAGCGGGGCGACGCTCCTACAATGAGCAGTTCTTC.